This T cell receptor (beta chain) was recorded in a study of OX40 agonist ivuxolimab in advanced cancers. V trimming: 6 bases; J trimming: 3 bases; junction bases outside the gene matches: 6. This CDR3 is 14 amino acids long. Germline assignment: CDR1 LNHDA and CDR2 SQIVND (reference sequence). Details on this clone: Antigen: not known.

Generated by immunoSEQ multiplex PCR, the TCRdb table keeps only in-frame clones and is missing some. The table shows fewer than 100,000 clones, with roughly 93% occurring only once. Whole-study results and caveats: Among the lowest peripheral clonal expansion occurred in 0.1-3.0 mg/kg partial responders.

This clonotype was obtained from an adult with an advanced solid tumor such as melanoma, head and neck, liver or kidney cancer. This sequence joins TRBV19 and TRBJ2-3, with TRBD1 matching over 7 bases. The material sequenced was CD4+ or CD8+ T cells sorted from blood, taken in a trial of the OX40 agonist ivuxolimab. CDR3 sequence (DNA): TGTGCCAGTAGCCCAAGGGGGCGGACAGATACGCAGTATTTT. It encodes CASSPRGRTDTQYF.